This TCR beta chain was identified during a study of cytomegalovirus exposure and HLA in healthy donors. Points on this clone: The antigen remains unidentified.

The study, taken as a whole, reports: Compared with the roughly 730-donor mean, an Asian-associated ancestry cluster reportedly had fewer N-insertions, according to a later analysis. Presence/absence results assume similar sequencing depth per donor, which may not hold. For TCR beta chains, V- and J-gene trimming was later linked to a missense DCLRE1C variant. Common viral pathogens were later found to be apparently linked to several of the most significant clusters.

This CDR3 is 14 amino acids long. The germline CDR1 and CDR2 sequences are SGHVS and FQNEAQ. PCR primers comprised 60 Vbeta and 13 Jbeta primers. Here immunoSEQ multiplex PCR was the method, and the copy in TCRdb shows in-frame clones only, minus some. The repertoire holds 100,000 to 150,000 clones, with about 78% as singletons. The TCR was taken from a female donor in good health and CMV-seronegative. The V call is TRBV7-8, the J call TRBJ2-5, with 8 bases lining up with TRBD1. Gene TRBJ2-7 matches the end of the DNA better, so the J call may be wrong. The sequenced material came from PBMCs. The DNA of the CDR3 is TGTGCCAGCAGCTGGACAGGGCAGTCCTACGAGCAGTACTTC. As protein: CASSWTGQSYEQYF.